Included here is one TCR beta chain sequence, with context. Other DNA sequences in the same sample also yield this CDR3. Looked up from germline, CDR1 is MNHEY and CDR2 is SMNVEV (reference sequence). This CDR3 is built from 14 residues. V shed 2 bases and J shed 1 base, with 8 bases lying between them. The sample is drawn from a study of blood T cell repertoires in COVID-19. Overall study: Acute-phase and convalescent COVID-19 samples originated in the United States, Italy and Spain. The analysed material was cDNA or gDNA that came from T cells, B-cell-depleted T cells, or PBMCs.

As processed by the authors: Researchers report that nucleated cell counts were estimated from reference gene primer amplification. Profiled with immunoSEQ multiplex PCR; TCRdb holds only in-frame clones, not every one. That table gives V, J and clone size, and the DNA gave D and trimming. Of around 140,000 clones in the sample, about 87% were seen once. The chain couples TRBV27 to TRBJ1-1; D is perhaps TRBD1 (5 bases). The receptor was derived from a woman between 50 and 59 years old with acute or convalescent COVID-19. The sequenced sample consisted of peripheral blood. In DNA, the CDR3 is TGTGCCAGCAGTTTACAGGGCCGGAACACTGAAGCTTTCTTT. Residues: CASSLQGRNTEAFF.